This T cell receptor (beta chain) is from a study of cytomegalovirus exposure and HLA in healthy donors. General study results and limits: A missense DCLRE1C variant was associated with V- and J-gene trimming of TCR beta chains in a later analysis, and an independent cohort replicated the association.

Germline CDR1 reads ENHRY; CDR2 reads SYGVKD. CDR3 length: 15 residues. V shed 0 bases, J shed 11 bases, and the junction held 10 bases outside the gene matches. Concerning this clone itself: The antigen is undetermined.

13 Jbeta primers and 60 Vbeta primers were used for the PCR. This table comes from immunoSEQ multiplex PCR, and its TCRdb copy is limited to in-frame clones, with some not included. The profile shows 140,000 to 150,000 clones, over 80% of them singletons. The sequencing sample was made of PBMCs. The origin of this receptor is a male donor in good health and CMV-seronegative. This chain joins TRBV10-3 and TRBJ2-5, with 9 positions matching TRBD2. The CDR3 spells CAISESLAGLEEQYF. The DNA of the CDR3 is TGTGCCATCAGTGAGTCGCTAGCGGGATTGGAAGAGCAGTACTTC.